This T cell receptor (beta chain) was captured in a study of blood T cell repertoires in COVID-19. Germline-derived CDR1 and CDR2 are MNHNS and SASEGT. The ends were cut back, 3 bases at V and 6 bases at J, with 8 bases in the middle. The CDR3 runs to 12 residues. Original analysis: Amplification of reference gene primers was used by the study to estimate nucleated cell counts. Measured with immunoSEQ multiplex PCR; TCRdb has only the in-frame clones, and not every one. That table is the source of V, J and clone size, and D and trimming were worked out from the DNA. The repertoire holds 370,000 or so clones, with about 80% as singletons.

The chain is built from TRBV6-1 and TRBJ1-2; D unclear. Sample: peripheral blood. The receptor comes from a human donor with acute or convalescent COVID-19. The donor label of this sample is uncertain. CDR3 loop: CASSDGLNGYTF. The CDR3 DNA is TGTGCCAGCAGTGATGGGCTGAATGGCTACACCTTC.